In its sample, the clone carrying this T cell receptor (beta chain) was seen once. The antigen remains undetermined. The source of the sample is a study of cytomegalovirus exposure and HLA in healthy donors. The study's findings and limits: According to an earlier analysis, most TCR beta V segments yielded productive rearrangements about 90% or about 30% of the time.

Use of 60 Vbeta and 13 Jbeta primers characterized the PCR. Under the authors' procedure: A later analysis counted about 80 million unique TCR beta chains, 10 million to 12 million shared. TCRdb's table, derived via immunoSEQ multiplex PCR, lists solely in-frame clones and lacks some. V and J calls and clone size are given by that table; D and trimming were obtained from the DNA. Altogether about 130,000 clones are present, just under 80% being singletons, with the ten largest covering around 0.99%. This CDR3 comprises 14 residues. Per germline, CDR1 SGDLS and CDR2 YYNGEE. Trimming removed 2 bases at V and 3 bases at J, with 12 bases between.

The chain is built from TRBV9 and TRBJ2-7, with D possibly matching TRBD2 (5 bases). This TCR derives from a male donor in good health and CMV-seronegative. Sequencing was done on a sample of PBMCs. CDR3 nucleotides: TGTGCCAGCAGCGTCGGGGATCCCAACTACGAGCAGTACTTC. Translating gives CASSVGDPNYEQYF.